This is a list of T cell receptor beta chains from one sample in a study of blood T cells in healthy people across ages. TCRdb reprocessed the 5' RACE reads via MiXCR and lists one record per CDR3 protein. The sample includes under 800,000 distinct CDR3 sequences, more than 20% of them seen just once. Sequenced sample: blood. These receptor sequences come from a man aged 70 or older in good health. Each CDR3 is given with its conserved first and last residue. D genes are given only for firm matches. For some rows the clone size is stated as once, few or many, or as a class when expanded; others skip it.

>TRBJ2-5|-|-|TRBV10-3
CAISRGVDERYF
TGTGCCATCTCCAGGGGGGTCGACGAGCGGTACTTC
>TRBJ2-2|-|few|TRBV19
CASRVPGELFF
TGTGCCAGTAGAGTGCCCGGGGAGCTGTTTTTT
>TRBJ2-7|-|few|TRBV28
CASRSLTEQYF
TGTGCCAGCAGGTCCCTAACCGAGCAGTACTTC
>TRBJ2-5|-|few|TRBV19
CASSYAEGNRETQYF
TGTGCCAGTAGTTACGCCGAGGGCAACCGTGAGACCCAGTACTTC
>TRBJ1-3|-|few|TRBV20-1
CSAPGRSGNTIYF
TGCAGTGCCCCAGGTCGCTCTGGAAACACCATATATTTT
>TRBJ2-2|-|-|TRBV7-8
CASSYRGGELFF
TGTGCCAGCAGTTACCGGGGCGGGGAGCTGTTTTTT
>TRBJ2-5|TRBD1|-|TRBV29-1
CSAEGASETQYF
TGCAGCGCTGAGGGGGCTTCAGAGACCCAGTACTTC
>TRBJ1-1|-|few|TRBV20-1
CSARGGQTEAFF
TGCAGTGCTCGGGGGGGGCAAACTGAAGCTTTCTTT
>TRBJ2-3|-|-|TRBV12-3/TRBV12-4
CASSFGLYTQYF
TGTGCCAGCAGTTTTGGACTTTATACGCAGTATTTT
>TRBJ2-5|-|few|TRBV6-2/TRBV6-3
CASSYPGTLAPTQYF
TGTGCCAGCAGTTACCCCGGGACACTGGCCCCGACCCAGTACTTC
>TRBJ2-5|-|-|TRBV9
CASSVLEGRQYF
TGTGCCAGCAGCGTCCTCGAGGGTCGCCAGTACTTC
>TRBJ2-1|TRBD2|-|TRBV28
CASSNQGGASYNEQFF
TGTGCCAGCAGTAACCAGGGAGGGGCCTCCTACAATGAGCAGTTCTTC
>TRBJ1-5|-|-|TRBV14
CASSPAERAQPQHF
TGTGCCAGCAGCCCAGCCGAAAGGGCACAGCCCCAGCATTTT
>TRBJ2-3|TRBD2|-|TRBV4-2
CASSQDFISGAGTDTRYF
TGTGCCAGCAGCCAAGATTTTATTAGCGGGGCGGGCACAGATACGCGGTATTTT
>TRBJ1-2|-|-|TRBV12-5
CASGLKGSGYGYTF
TGTGCTAGTGGTTTGAAGGGATCTGGATACGGCTACACCTTC
>TRBJ2-3|-|-|TRBV9
CASSVSSTDTQYF
TGTGCCAGCAGCGTCTCAAGCACAGATACGCAGTATTTT
>TRBJ2-5|TRBD2|-|TRBV27
CASSSSAGGPQETQYF
TGTGCCAGCAGTTCTTCAGCGGGAGGTCCCCAAGAGACCCAGTACTTC
>TRBJ2-2|-|few|TRBV7-6
CASSLQLASNTGELFF
TGTGCCAGCAGCTTACAACTAGCTTCGAACACCGGGGAGCTGTTTTTT
>TRBJ2-3|TRBD2|few|TRBV27
CASSLKPSGLAGGGTDTQYF
TGTGCCAGCAGTTTAAAGCCATCGGGACTAGCGGGAGGGGGCACAGATACGCAGTATTTT